The 20 T cell receptor beta chains below all came from one sample that was sequenced in a study of CD8 T cells in ankylosing spondylitis (dated by TCRdb to between 2016 and 2019). Receptor libraries were prepared by 5' RACE. This sample was sequenced with an Illumina HiSeq 2500. The public reads were reprocessed in TCRdb via fastp at Q25 and MiXCR, keeping in-frame beta chains. Records with the same CDR3 protein are collapsed into one entry carrying the most frequent genes and DNA. The sample table records about 240,000 distinct CDR3 sequences; over 8.5% of these occur just once. Of the sample, over 6.5% is held by the ten largest clones. The sample comprised blood, either unsorted or a sorted T cell fraction (not recorded which). These receptors all come from a male donor with ankylosing spondylitis or in good health (not recorded which).

This clonotype was seen many times. The chain couples TRBV7-2 to TRBJ2-5; the D gene is possibly TRBD1 (6 bases). V lost 1 base to trimming and J lost 5 bases, with 17 bases between them. There are 16 residues in the CDR3. CDR1 is SGHTA and CDR2 is FQGNSA in the germline V gene. The chain's CDR3 is CASSLGGNPRGETQYF. DNA of the CDR3: TGTGCCAGCAGCTTAGGAGGCAACCCTAGGGGGGAGACCCAGTACTTC.

There are many counts of this clonotype. The chain joins TRBV20-1 to TRBJ1-2, with D possibly being TRBD1 (6 bases). The ends were cut back, 1 base at V and 7 bases at J, with 13 bases in the middle. This CDR3 has 13 residues. Germline V lookup: CDR1 DFQATT, CDR2 SNEGSKA (reference sequence). The CDR3 DNA is TGCAGTGCTAGAGTTACAGGGAACGTTGGCTACACCTTC. This codes for CSARVTGNVGYTF.

This clonotype was picked up many times. V and J are TRBV20-1 and TRBJ2-1, with 12 bases identical to TRBD2. This CDR3 has 13 amino acids. Germline values: CDR1 DFQATT, CDR2 SNEGSKA (reference sequence). V lost 5 bases and J lost 6; bases outside the gene matches: 2. The CDR3 DNA reads TGCAGTGCTGGACTAGCGGGACTCAATGAGCAGTTCTTC. Its translation is CSAGLAGLNEQFF.

This clonotype was seen many times. V usage is TRBV20-1 and J usage is TRBJ2-7; D tentatively reads TRBD1 or TRBD2 (5 bases each). Germline values: CDR1 DFQATT, CDR2 SNEGSKA (reference sequence). Trimming stripped 3 bases from V and 0 bases from J, with 12 bases between. The CDR3 runs to 14 residues. The CDR3 nucleotides are TGCAGTGCTAGGGGTGGGACCTTCTCCTACGAGCAGTACTTC. Amino acid sequence: CSARGGTFSYEQYF.

This clonotype showed up many times. The chain carries TRBV7-9 and TRBJ1-1; the D gene is possibly TRBD1 (5 bases). Germline values: CDR1 SEHNR, CDR2 FQNEAQ (reference sequence). This CDR3 comprises 14 residues. V shed 6 bases and J shed 3 bases, with 14 bases lying between them. CDR3 residues: CASSWGGTDTEAFF. The DNA for the CDR3 is TGTGCCAGCAGTTGGGGGGGTACGGACACTGAAGCTTTCTTT.

This clonotype showed up many times. This sequence joins TRBV12-3 or TRBV12-4 and TRBJ2-1, with D perhaps matching TRBD2 (6 bases). The CDR3 is 14 residues long. Trimming cost V 5 bases and J 7 bases, with 15 bases left between them. CDR3 nucleotide sequence: TGTGCCAGCAGTACCTTCGCGGGGCGAAATGAGCAGTTCTTC. This translates into CASSTFAGRNEQFF.

With regard to this clonotype: A single base separates this from a much larger clone, so it may be a read error. This rearrangement joins TRBV5-1 to TRBJ2-3, with 7 bases lining up with TRBD2. Germline CDR1 is SGHRS and CDR2 is YFSETQ. The V segment lost 1 base and the J segment 2 bases; nucleotides outside the gene matches: 10. This CDR3 contains 17 residues. This CDR3 reads CASSLWPSGTYTDTQYF. The CDR3, as DNA: TGCGCCAGCAGCTTGTGGCCTAGCGGTACTTACACAGATACGCAGTATTTT.

This clonotype was seen ten or more times. J is TRBJ2-6 and V is TRBV5-1; no firm D call. Deletions cut 0 bases from V and 0 bases from J, with 7 bases between. This CDR3 contains 16 residues. From germline, CDR1 is SGHRS and CDR2 YFSETQ. The chain's CDR3 is CASSLEWVSGANVLTF. CDR3 bases: TGCGCCAGCAGCTTGGAATGGGTCTCTGGGGCCAACGTCCTGACTTTC.

At least ten counts were recorded for this clonotype. V gene TRBV12-3 or TRBV12-4 combines with J gene TRBJ2-2; a possible D gene is TRBD1 (6 bases). Trimming shortened V by 6 bases and J by 5 bases, and 7 bases separated the two germline ends. CDR3 size: 12 residues. The CDR3 coding sequence is TGTGCCAGCAGGGGGGCTACCGGGGAGCTGTTTTTT. This encodes CASRGATGELFF.

This clonotype was recorded a few times. The V and J genes are TRBV28 and TRBJ1-5; possible D gene TRBD1, 6 bases. The CDR3 is made up of 14 amino acids. The V end was cut by 1 base, the J end by 5 bases, with 9 bases between. Per the germline V gene, CDR1 is MDHEN and CDR2 is SYDVKM. CDR3 nucleotide sequence: TGTGCCAGCAGTTTATCCAGGGGTTATCAGCCCCAGCATTTT. It translates to CASSLSRGYQPQHF.

This clonotype was observed at least ten times. This chain connects TRBV12-3 or TRBV12-4 to TRBJ2-3; D unresolved. The CDR3 is 15 residues long. With 3 bases removed from V and 0 bases from J, the gap between germline ends came to 10 bases. DNA of the CDR3: TGTGCCAGCAGTTTGAGGCGGTTGAGCACAGATACGCAGTATTTT. As protein: CASSLRRLSTDTQYF.

V and J are TRBV7-9 and TRBJ2-5, with D tentatively TRBD1 or TRBD2 (5 bases each). V dropped 4 bases and J dropped 5 bases, with 11 bases sitting between them. Germline CDR1 SEHNR, CDR2 FQNEAQ (reference sequence). The CDR3 has 13 amino acids. CDR3 protein: CASSSQGAETQYF. The CDR3 DNA reads as TGTGCCAGCAGCTCTCAGGGAGCGGAGACCCAGTACTTC.

This clonotype was detected ten times or more. This chain links TRBV20-1 with TRBJ1-1; possibly TRBD1 for D (5 bases). Looked up from germline, CDR1 is DFQATT and CDR2 is SNEGSKA (reference sequence). V was pared by 3 bases and J by 0 bases, with 11 bases between. The CDR3 extends over 14 amino acids. The CDR3 is CSASPGYMNTEAFF. CDR3 sequence (DNA): TGCAGTGCTAGCCCAGGGTATATGAACACTGAAGCTTTCTTT.

The chain uses TRBV14 and TRBJ2-7, with 7 positions matching TRBD1. Germline values: CDR1 SGHDN, CDR2 FVKESK. CDR3 size: 14 residues. V was clipped by 6 bases and J by 3 bases; unmatched bases: 8. DNA for the CDR3: TGTGCCAGCAGTCTTTTTCGGGACAGCTACGAGCAGTACTTC. It codes for CASSLFRDSYEQYF.

This clonotype was counted many times. This chain uses TRBV29-1 with TRBJ1-3; 9 bases fit TRBD1. CDR3 length: 15 residues. V gave up 0 bases and J gave up 8 bases; unmatched junction bases: 8. CDR1 is SQVTM, CDR2 ANQGSEA, per germline. The CDR3 DNA is TGCAGCGTTGAAGATGGGGACAGGGAGATGGACACCATATATTTT. This translates into CSVEDGDREMDTIYF.

This clonotype was seen repeatedly, ten times or more. This chain connects TRBV7-9 to TRBJ1-4, with a possible D match to TRBD1 (5 bases). V was shortened by 0 bases and J by 7 bases, with 9 bases between the two germline ends. This CDR3 has 14 residues. Germline lookup yields CDR1 SEHNR and CDR2 FQNEAQ (reference sequence). The CDR3 spells CASSLAMDTEKLFF. The CDR3 region has the DNA TGTGCCAGCAGCTTAGCGATGGACACTGAAAAACTGTTTTTT.

This clonotype was seen repeatedly, ten times or more. The rearrangement links TRBV6-5 to TRBJ2-5; D is uncertain. CDR3 size: 14 residues. Trimming stripped 0 bases from V and 3 bases from J, with 8 bases between. Germline CDR1 is MNHEY and CDR2 is SVGAGI. CDR3 coding DNA: TGTGCCAGCAGTTACTCTTGGTCAGAAGAGACCCAGTACTTC. Encoded protein: CASSYSWSEETQYF.

This clonotype has a count of ten or more. The chain's CDR3 is CASGPSGIMPGELFF. For the CDR3, the DNA is TGTGCCAGCGGGCCCAGCGGGATTATGCCCGGGGAGCTGTTTTTT. The chain recombines TRBV6-2 or TRBV6-3 with TRBJ2-2; 7 bases align to TRBD2. The J segment lost 6 bases and the V segment lost 8 bases, leaving 12 bases of the junction unmatched. Per the germline V gene, CDR1 is MNHEY and CDR2 is SVGEGT. The CDR3 sequence is 15 residues long.

The table lists this clonotype with many counts. The rearrangement joins TRBV4-3 to TRBJ1-4; D is uncertain. Trimming stripped 4 bases from V and 8 bases from J, with 14 bases between. The length of the CDR3 is 14 residues. The germline V gene has CDR1 LGHNA and CDR2 YSLEER. CDR3 in amino acids: CASSPRTAGEKLFF. As DNA, the CDR3 is TGCGCCAGCAGCCCCCGGACGGCTGGGGAAAAACTGTTTTTT.

This clonotype was detected ten times or more. J is TRBJ2-3 and V is TRBV21-1. TRBV21-1 counts as a pseudogene. CDR3 size: 14 residues. CDR3 region: CASSLHRADGTQYF. The CDR3 nucleotides read TGTGCCAGCAGCTTGCACAGAGCTGACGGTACGCAGTATTTT.